Included here is one TCR beta chain sequence, with context. What it recognizes is unknown. Other DNA sequences within the sample encode an identical CDR3. Clones were sequenced by immunoSEQ multiplex PCR, and TCRdb holds only the in-frame ones, with some missing. The data contain about 140,000 clones, 90% to 95% of them singletons. Second doses at about 4 or about 12 weeks were pooled. The data are from a study of T cell responses to AZD1222 COVID-19 vaccine. Overall study results and limits: Vaccine-associated CD4 TCRs spanned spike, dominant at 160-218 and 743-854. Seropositive status at baseline applied to only a handful of AZD1222 recipients.

Sequenced here: peripheral blood, sampled 28 days after the second AZD1222 dose. This clonotype was obtained from an adult who received the AZD1222 COVID-19 vaccine.

The CDR3 protein is CASSLLNQPQHF. The CDR3 coding sequence is TGTGCCAGCAGTTTATTAAATCAGCCCCAGCATTTT. The chain has TRBV28 and TRBJ1-5; no clear D gene. This CDR3 is 12 amino acids long. V was pared by 1 base and J by 4 bases, with 2 bases between. CDR1 and CDR2 (germline): MDHEN, SYDVKM.